These 19 T cell receptor beta chains came from one sample sequenced in a study of T-cell reconstitution after alpha-beta-depleted transplantation in children. The library targeted TCRbeta and was prepared with unique molecular identifiers. TCRdb re-analysed the PCR reads in MiXCR, keeping a single row per CDR3 protein. The sample holds hundreds of thousands of distinct CDR3 sequences, roughly 9% seen once. The material sequenced was PBMCs from the stem cell graft donor, taken from the stem cell graft. These receptor sequences come from a human donor who donated a stem cell graft to a child with acute lymphoblastic leukemia.

Many counts were recorded for this clonotype. The V call is TRBV13, the J call TRBJ1-5; tentatively, D is TRBD1 (5 bases). Looked up from germline, CDR1 is PRHDT and CDR2 is FYEKMQ (reference sequence). This CDR3 is 16 amino acids long. The V gene lost 0 bases and the J gene lost 1 base, with 10 bases spanning the gap. The chain's CDR3 is CASSLGGGRSNQPQHF. In DNA, the CDR3 is TGTGCCAGCAGCTTAGGGGGGGGGAGAAGCAATCAGCCCCAGCATTTT.

V is TRBV5-1 and J is TRBJ1-4, with 9 bases matching TRBD1. The V gene's germline CDR1 is SGHRS and CDR2 YFSETQ. The CDR3 has 16 residues. The V and J ends lost 4 bases and 0 bases, in that order; junction bases with no gene match: 4. This CDR3 is CASSGGQGTTNEKLFF. DNA for the CDR3: TGCGCCAGCAGCGGCGGACAGGGGACAACTAATGAAAAACTGTTTTTT.

This clonotype has at least ten counts. This chain joins TRBV4-1 and TRBJ2-1; D is ambiguous. V was trimmed by 1 base and J by 5 bases, leaving 3 bases between them. The CDR3 has 12 amino acids. Germline CDR1 is MGHRA and CDR2 is YSYEKL. The CDR3 protein is CASSQVNNEQFF. In DNA form, the CDR3 reads TGCGCCAGCAGCCAAGTGAACAATGAGCAGTTCTTC.

This chain joins TRBV10-2 and TRBJ2-3, with TRBD2 matching 10 bases. The CDR3 covers 14 residues. The J segment lost 4 bases and the V segment lost 6 bases, leaving 4 bases of the junction unmatched. Germline V CDR1 and CDR2: WSHSY, SAAADI. As DNA, the CDR3 is TGCGCCAGCAGAGCGGGGGGGCTTGCAGATACGCAGTATTTT. It encodes CASRAGGLADTQYF.

This clonotype was recorded many times. Germline and junction disagree at one end, which may indicate a read error. The CDR3 DNA reads TGTGCCAGCAGTTTGGGGCAGGGAGATCAGCCCCAGCATTTT. Residues: CASSLGQGDQPQHF. This chain links TRBV5-1 with TRBJ1-5, with D perhaps TRBD1 (5 bases). The germline V gene encodes CDR1 SGHRS and CDR2 YFSETQ. The CDR3 extends over 14 amino acids.

This clonotype was counted between two and nine times. J is TRBJ2-3 and V is TRBV5-1; 7 bases line up with TRBD2. The CDR3 runs 16 residues. V lost 3 bases and J lost 4; bases outside the gene matches: 11. Germline values: CDR1 SGHRS, CDR2 YFSETQ. CDR3 in DNA: TGCGCCAGCAGCTCAACTGGACTAGTGGGAGCAGATACGCAGTATTTT. This encodes CASSSTGLVGADTQYF. The full variable domain, its missing parts supplied by reference TRBV5-1 and TRBJ2-3, is KAGVTQTPRYLIKTRGQQVTLSCSPISGHRSVSWYQQTPGQGLQFLFEYFSETQRNKGNFPGRFSGRQFSNSRSEMNVSTLELGDSALYLCASSSTGLVGADTQYFGPGTRLTVL.

V and J are TRBV29-1 and TRBJ1-1; no clear D. The CDR3 covers 11 residues. Trimming left V 4 bases short and J 2 bases short, with 5 bases between. Germline CDR1 and CDR2: SQVTM and ANQGSEA. This CDR3 reads CSVAVNTEAFF. Written as DNA, the CDR3 is TGCAGCGTTGCCGTAAACACTGAAGCTTTCTTT.

V and J are TRBV19 and TRBJ1-5; D ambiguous. CDR1 LNHDA and CDR2 SQIVND come from the germline V gene (reference sequence). This CDR3 is built from 16 residues. With 0 bases removed from V and 7 bases from J, the gap between germline ends came to 16 bases. In nucleotides, the CDR3 is TGTGCCAGTAGTATAGATTTAGGTGTTCCTGGGCAGCCCCAGCATTTT. This codes for CASSIDLGVPGQPQHF. Looking up the rest from reference TRBV19 and TRBJ1-5 gives the full variable domain: DGGITQSPKYLFRKEGQNVTLSCEQNLNHDAMYWYRQDPGQGLRLIYYSQIVNDFQKGDIAEGYSVSREKKESFPLTVTSAQKNPTAFYLCASSIDLGVPGQPQHFGDGTRLSIL.

This clonotype has a handful of counts. The rearrangement links TRBV20-1 to TRBJ1-1; D perhaps matches TRBD1 (5 bases). Trimming removed 0 bases at V and 6 bases at J, with 20 bases between. The CDR3 contains 16 residues. Germline V gene sequence: CDR1 DFQATT, CDR2 SNEGSKA (reference sequence). Here the CDR3 reads CSARDRGGGGLSEAFF. The CDR3 bases are TGCAGTGCTAGAGATCGTGGCGGGGGAGGACTGTCTGAAGCTTTCTTT.

This clonotype was observed at least ten times. The V gene is TRBV7-8, the J gene TRBJ1-4; 8 bases match TRBD1. V lost 3 bases, J lost 4 bases, and 4 bases stayed unmatched. The germline V gene encodes CDR1 SGHVS and CDR2 FQNEAQ. This CDR3 spans 15 amino acids. The CDR3 DNA is TGTGCCAGCAGCTTTGGGGACAGGCGTAATGAAAAACTGTTTTTT. This translates into CASSFGDRRNEKLFF. The full variable domain, completed using reference TRBV7-8 and TRBJ1-4, is GAGVSQSPRYKVAKRGQDVALRCDPISGHVSLFWYQQALGQGPEFLTYFQNEAQLDKSGLPSDRFFAERPEGSVSTLKIQRTQQEDSAVYLCASSFGDRRNEKLFFGSGTQLSVL.

This chain links TRBV3-1 with TRBJ2-5; 8 bases fit TRBD2. J was trimmed by 0 bases and V by 2 bases; bases with no gene match: 8. Germline V lookup: CDR1 LGHDT, CDR2 YNNKEL (reference sequence). The CDR3 is 17 amino acids. CDR3 protein: CASSQSVRGGHQETQYF. CDR3 nucleotide sequence: TGTGCCAGCAGCCAAAGTGTACGGGGGGGCCACCAAGAGACCCAGTACTTC.

This clonotype was detected only a few times. This chain joins TRBV5-1 and TRBJ2-1, with unresolved D. V was shortened by 0 bases and J by 3 bases, with 7 bases between the two germline ends. Germline loops: CDR1 SGHRS, CDR2 YFSETQ. The CDR3 runs 14 residues. The CDR3 spells CASSLEVHYNEQFF. As DNA, the CDR3 is TGCGCCAGCAGCTTGGAGGTCCACTACAATGAGCAGTTCTTC.

This clonotype was observed at least ten times. The chain uses TRBV20-1 and TRBJ2-7; 10 nucleotides agree with TRBD1. V trimming: 5 bases; J trimming: 1 base; junction bases outside the gene matches: 8. The germline V gene has CDR1 DFQATT and CDR2 SNEGSKA (reference sequence). The CDR3 consists of 15 residues. The CDR3 coding sequence is TGCAGTGCTTTTAGCCCGGGACAGGGGTCCTACGAGCAGTACTTC. It codes for CSAFSPGQGSYEQYF.

This clonotype was observed many times. The chain uses TRBV24-1 and TRBJ2-5; D not resolved. This CDR3 spans 14 amino acids. The germline V gene encodes CDR1 KGHDR and CDR2 SFDVKD. The V gene lost 3 bases and the J gene lost 2 bases, with 9 bases spanning the gap. The CDR3, as DNA: TGTGCCACCAGTGATGTGGGTTCACAAGAGACCCAGTACTTC. Translating it yields CATSDVGSQETQYF.

A few counts support this clonotype. The rearrangement uses TRBV12-5 and TRBJ2-7; D is unresolved. This CDR3 spans 15 amino acids. The V gene's germline CDR1 is LGHNT and CDR2 FRNRAP. Deletions cut 5 bases from V and 7 bases from J, with 21 bases between. The CDR3 here is CASGPLGASSGEQYF. CDR3 sequence (DNA): TGTGCTAGTGGTCCCCTGGGTGCGAGTTCGGGTGAGCAGTACTTC.

The chain carries TRBV6-5 and TRBJ1-5; possible D gene TRBD1, 6 bases. The CDR3 extends over 16 amino acids. V shed 2 bases and J shed 2 bases, with 13 bases lying between them. CDR1 is MNHEY and CDR2 is SVGAGI in the germline V gene. The CDR3 protein is CASSYQQGKRNQPQHF. In DNA, the CDR3 is TGTGCCAGCAGTTACCAACAGGGTAAGCGCAATCAGCCCCAGCATTTT.

This clonotype was counted only a few times. The chain carries TRBV7-6 and TRBJ2-1; 8 bases fit TRBD1. This CDR3 is built from 14 residues. The germline CDR1 and CDR2 sequences are SGHVS and FNYEAQ. V shed 3 bases, J shed 9 bases, and the junction held 7 bases outside the gene matches. The CDR3 sequence is CASSFQGARSEQFF. CDR3 bases: TGTGCCAGCAGCTTTCAGGGGGCGCGGAGTGAGCAGTTCTTC.

The chain employs TRBV20-1 and TRBJ1-2; TRBD1 matches at 8 bases. The CDR3 extends over 13 amino acids. Trimming cost V 7 bases and J 4 bases; bases outside gene matches: 8. CDR1 is DFQATT and CDR2 is SNEGSKA in the germline V gene (reference sequence). The CDR3 DNA reads as TGCAGTGTTCCAGGACAGGGCCGCTATGGCTACACCTTC. It is translated as CSVPGQGRYGYTF.

This clonotype was recorded many times. This rearrangement joins TRBV25-1 to TRBJ2-1, with 9 bases lining up with TRBD2. With 1 base clipped from V and 4 bases from J, the junction kept 17 bases outside the gene matches. In germline, CDR1 is MGHDK, CDR2 SYGVNS. This CDR3 spans 20 amino acids. The CDR3 here is CASSEFGIAGAQMGYNEQFF. The CDR3 coding sequence is TGTGCCAGCAGTGAATTTGGGATAGCGGGGGCCCAGATGGGTTACAATGAGCAGTTCTTC.